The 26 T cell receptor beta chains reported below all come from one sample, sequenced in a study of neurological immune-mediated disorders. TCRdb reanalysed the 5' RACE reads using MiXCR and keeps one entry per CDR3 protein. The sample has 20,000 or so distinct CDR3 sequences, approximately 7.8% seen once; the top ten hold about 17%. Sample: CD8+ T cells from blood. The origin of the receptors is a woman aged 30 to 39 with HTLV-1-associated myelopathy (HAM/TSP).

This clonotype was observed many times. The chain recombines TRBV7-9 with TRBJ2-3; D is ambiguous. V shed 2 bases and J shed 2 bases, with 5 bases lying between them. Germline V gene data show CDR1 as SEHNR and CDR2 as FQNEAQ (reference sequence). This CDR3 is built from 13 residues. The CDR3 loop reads CASSLWDTDTQYF. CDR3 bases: TGTGCCAGCAGCTTATGGGACACAGATACGCAGTATTTT.

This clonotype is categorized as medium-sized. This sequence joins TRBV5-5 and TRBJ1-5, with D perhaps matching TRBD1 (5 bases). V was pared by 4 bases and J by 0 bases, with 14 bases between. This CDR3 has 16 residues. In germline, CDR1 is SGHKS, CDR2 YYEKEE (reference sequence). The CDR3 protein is CASSASGTYSNQPQHF. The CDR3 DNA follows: TGTGCCAGCAGCGCGTCCGGGACCTATAGCAATCAGCCCCAGCATTTT.

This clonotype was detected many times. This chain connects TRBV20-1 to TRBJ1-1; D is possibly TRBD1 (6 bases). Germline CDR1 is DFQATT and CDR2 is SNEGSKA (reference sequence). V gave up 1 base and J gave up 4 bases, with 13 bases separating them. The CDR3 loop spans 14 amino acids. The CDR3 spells CSARVPRGGTEAFF. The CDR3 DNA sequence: TGCAGTGCTAGAGTCCCGAGGGGGGGCACTGAAGCTTTCTTT.

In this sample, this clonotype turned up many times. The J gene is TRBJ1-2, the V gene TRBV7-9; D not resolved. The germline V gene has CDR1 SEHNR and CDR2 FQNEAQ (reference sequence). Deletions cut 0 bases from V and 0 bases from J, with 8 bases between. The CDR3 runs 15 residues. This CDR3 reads CASSLAGRPNYGYTF. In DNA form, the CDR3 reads TGTGCCAGCAGCTTAGCGGGCAGACCTAACTATGGCTACACCTTC.

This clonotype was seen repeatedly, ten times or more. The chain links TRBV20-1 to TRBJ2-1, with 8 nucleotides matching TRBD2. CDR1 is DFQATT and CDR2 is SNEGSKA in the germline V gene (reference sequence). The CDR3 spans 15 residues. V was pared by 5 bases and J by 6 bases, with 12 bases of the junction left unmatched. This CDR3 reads CSAGDGTSTSNEQFF. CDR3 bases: TGCAGTGCTGGCGACGGGACTAGTACAAGCAATGAGCAGTTCTTC.

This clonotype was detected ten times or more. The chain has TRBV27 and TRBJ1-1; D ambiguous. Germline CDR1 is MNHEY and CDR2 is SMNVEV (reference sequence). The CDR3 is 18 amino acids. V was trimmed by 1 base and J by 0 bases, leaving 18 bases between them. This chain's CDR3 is CASSLYPGAVKMNTEAFF. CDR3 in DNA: TGTGCCAGCAGTTTATACCCCGGAGCGGTCAAGATGAACACTGAAGCTTTCTTT.

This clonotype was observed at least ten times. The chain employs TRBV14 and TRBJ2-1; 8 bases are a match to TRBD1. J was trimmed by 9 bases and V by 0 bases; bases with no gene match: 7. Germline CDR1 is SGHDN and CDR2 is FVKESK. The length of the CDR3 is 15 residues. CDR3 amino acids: CASSQDGRGPSEQFF. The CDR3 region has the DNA TGTGCCAGCAGCCAAGACGGCAGGGGGCCGTCTGAGCAGTTCTTC.

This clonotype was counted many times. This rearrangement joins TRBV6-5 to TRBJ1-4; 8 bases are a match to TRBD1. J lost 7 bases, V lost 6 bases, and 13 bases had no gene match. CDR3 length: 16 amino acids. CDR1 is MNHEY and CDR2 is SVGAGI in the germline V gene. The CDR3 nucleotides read TGTGCCAGCAGACCCGGACAGGGAGGTGCCGGTGAAAAACTGTTTTTT. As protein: CASRPGQGGAGEKLFF.

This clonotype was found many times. For the CDR3, the DNA is TGTGCCAGCAGTTTCGAGGCTTTGAATGAGCAGTTCTTC. Translation gives CASSFEALNEQFF. This chain connects TRBV12-3 or TRBV12-4 to TRBJ2-1; no clear D gene. Deletions cut 3 bases from V and 7 bases from J, with 10 bases between. The CDR3 runs to 13 residues.

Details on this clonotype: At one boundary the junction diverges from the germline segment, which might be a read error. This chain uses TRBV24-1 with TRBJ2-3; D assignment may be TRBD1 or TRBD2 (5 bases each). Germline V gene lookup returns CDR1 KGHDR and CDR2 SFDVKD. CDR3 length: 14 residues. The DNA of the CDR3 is TGTGACACCAGTGCGAGGGGATCCACAGATACACAGTATTTT. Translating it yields CDTSARGSTDTQYF.

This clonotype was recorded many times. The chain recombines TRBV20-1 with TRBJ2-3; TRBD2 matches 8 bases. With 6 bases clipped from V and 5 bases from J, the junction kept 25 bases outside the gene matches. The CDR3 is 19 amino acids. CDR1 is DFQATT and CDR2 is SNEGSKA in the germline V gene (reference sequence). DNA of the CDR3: TGCAGTGCCCGCGTCGAGAGCGGGGGACCGATTTTTCGTGGAGATACGCAGTATTTT. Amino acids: CSARVESGGPIFRGDTQYF.

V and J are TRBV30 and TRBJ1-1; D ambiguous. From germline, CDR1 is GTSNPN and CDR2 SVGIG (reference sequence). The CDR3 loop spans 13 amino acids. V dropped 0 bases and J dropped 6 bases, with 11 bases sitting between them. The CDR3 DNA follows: TGTGCCTGGAGTGTAACATTGCGGGCTGAAGCTTTCTTT. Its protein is CAWSVTLRAEAFF.

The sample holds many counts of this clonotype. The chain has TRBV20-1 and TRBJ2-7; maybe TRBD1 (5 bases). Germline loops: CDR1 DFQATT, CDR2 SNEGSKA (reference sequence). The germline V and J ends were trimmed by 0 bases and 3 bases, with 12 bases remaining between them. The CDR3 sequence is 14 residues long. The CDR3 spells CSAREPETDYEQYF. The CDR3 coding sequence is TGCAGTGCTAGAGAACCGGAGACAGACTACGAGCAGTACTTC.

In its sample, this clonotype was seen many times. Written as DNA, the CDR3 is TGTGCCAGTAGTATAGTAAGGGGGGCCGGGGAGCTGTTTTTT. Its protein product is CASSIVRGAGELFF. The V call is TRBV19, the J call TRBJ2-2; D tentatively fits TRBD1 or TRBD2 (6 bases each). Between the trimmed V and J ends, which lost 1 base and 6 bases, there was a span of 9 bases. The CDR3 totals 14 residues. Germline V CDR1 and CDR2: LNHDA, SQIVND (reference sequence).

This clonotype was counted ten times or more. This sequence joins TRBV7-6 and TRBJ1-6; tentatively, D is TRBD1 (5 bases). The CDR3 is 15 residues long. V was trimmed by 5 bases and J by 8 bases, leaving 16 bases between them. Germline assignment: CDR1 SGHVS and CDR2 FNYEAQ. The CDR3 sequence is CASSAEDRPYSPLHF. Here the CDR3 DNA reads TGTGCCAGCAGCGCAGAAGACAGACCTTATTCACCCCTCCACTTT. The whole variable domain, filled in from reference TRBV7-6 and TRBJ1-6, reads GAGVSQSPRYKVTKRGQDVALRCDPISGHVSLYWYRQALGQGPEFLTYFNYEAQQDKSGLPNDRFSAERPEGSISTLTIQRTEQRDSAMYRCASSAEDRPYSPLHFGNGTRLTVT.

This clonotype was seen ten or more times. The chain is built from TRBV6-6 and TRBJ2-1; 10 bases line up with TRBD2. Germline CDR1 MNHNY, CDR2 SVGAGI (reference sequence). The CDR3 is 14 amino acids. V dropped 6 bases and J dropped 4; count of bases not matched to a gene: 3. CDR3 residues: CASSGLAEYNEQFF. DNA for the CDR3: TGTGCCAGCAGCGGACTAGCGGAATACAATGAGCAGTTCTTC.

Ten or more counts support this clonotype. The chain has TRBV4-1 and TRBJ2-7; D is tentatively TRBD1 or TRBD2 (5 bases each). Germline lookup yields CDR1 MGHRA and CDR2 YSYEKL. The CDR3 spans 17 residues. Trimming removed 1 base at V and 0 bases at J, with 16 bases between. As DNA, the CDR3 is TGCGCCAGCAGCCAAGTACCGGGACGGAGCCTCTCCTACGAGCAGTACTTC. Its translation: CASSQVPGRSLSYEQYF.

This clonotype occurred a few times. CDR3 loop: CSVAPMSSYEQYF. For the CDR3, the DNA is TGCAGCGTGGCCCCGATGAGCTCCTACGAGCAGTACTTC. V usage is TRBV29-1 and J usage is TRBJ2-7; D is ambiguous. Germline lookup yields CDR1 SQVTM and CDR2 ANQGSEA. V gave up 6 bases and J gave up 0 bases, with 12 bases separating them. The CDR3 covers 13 residues.

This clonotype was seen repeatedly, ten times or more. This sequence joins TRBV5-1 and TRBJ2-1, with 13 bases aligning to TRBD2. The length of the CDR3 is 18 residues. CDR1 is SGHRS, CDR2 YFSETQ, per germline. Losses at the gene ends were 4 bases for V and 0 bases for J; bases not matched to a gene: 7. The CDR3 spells CASSPTSGGISSYNEQFF. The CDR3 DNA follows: TGCGCCAGCAGCCCGACTAGCGGGGGGATAAGCTCCTACAATGAGCAGTTCTTC.

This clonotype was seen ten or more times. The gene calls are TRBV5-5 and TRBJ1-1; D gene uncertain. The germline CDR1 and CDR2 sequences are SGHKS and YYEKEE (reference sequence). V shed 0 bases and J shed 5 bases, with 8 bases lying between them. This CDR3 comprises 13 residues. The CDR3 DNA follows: TGTGCCAGCAGCTTGGGGGCAGCGACTGAAGCTTTCTTT. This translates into CASSLGAATEAFF. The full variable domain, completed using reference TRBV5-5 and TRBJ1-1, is DAGVTQSPTHLIKTRGQQVTLRCSPISGHKSVSWYQQVLGQGPQFIFQYYEKEERGRGNFPDRFSARQFPNYSSELNVNALLLGDSALYLCASSLGAATEAFFGQGTRLTVV.

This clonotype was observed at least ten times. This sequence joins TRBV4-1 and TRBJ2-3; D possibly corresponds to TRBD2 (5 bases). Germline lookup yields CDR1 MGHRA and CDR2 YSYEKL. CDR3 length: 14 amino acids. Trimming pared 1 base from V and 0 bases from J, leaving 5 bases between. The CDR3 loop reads CASSQAGSTDTQYF. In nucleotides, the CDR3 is TGCGCCAGCAGCCAAGCGGGGAGCACAGATACGCAGTATTTT.

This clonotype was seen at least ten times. In nucleotides, the CDR3 is TGCGCCAGCAGGTTCCAGCGTCGGGACAATGAGCAGTTCTTC. Protein product: CASRFQRRDNEQFF. The chain couples TRBV5-1 to TRBJ2-1; D gene unclear. This CDR3 has 14 amino acids. V was shortened by 5 bases and J by 5 bases, with 14 bases between the two germline ends. Germline V gene data show CDR1 as SGHRS and CDR2 as YFSETQ.

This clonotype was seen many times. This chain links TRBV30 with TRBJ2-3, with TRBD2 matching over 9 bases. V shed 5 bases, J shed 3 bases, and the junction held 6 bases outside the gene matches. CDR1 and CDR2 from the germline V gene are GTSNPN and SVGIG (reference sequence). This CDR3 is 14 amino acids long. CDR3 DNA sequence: TGTGCCTGGGCCCGCGGGGGGGCAACAGATACGCAGTATTTT. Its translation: CAWARGGATDTQYF.

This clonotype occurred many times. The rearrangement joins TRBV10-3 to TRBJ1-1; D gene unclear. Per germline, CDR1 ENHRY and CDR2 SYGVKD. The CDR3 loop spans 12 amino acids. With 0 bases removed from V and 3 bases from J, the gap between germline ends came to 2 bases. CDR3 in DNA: TGTGCCATCAGTGAGTCGGACACTGAAGCTTTCTTT. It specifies CAISESDTEAFF.

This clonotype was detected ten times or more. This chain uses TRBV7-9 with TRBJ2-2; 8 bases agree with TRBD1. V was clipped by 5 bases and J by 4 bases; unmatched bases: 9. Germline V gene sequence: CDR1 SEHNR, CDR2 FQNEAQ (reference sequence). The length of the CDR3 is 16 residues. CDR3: CASSLGTGTSTGELFF. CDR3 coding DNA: TGTGCCAGCAGCCTAGGGACAGGAACCTCCACCGGGGAGCTGTTTTTT.

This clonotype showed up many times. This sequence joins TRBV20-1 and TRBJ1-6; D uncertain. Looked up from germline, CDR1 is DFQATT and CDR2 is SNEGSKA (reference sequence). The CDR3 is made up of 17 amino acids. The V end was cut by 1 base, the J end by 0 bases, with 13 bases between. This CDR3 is CSARGSPFSSYNSPLHF. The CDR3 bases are TGCAGTGCTAGAGGCTCCCCATTTAGCTCCTATAATTCACCCCTCCACTTT.